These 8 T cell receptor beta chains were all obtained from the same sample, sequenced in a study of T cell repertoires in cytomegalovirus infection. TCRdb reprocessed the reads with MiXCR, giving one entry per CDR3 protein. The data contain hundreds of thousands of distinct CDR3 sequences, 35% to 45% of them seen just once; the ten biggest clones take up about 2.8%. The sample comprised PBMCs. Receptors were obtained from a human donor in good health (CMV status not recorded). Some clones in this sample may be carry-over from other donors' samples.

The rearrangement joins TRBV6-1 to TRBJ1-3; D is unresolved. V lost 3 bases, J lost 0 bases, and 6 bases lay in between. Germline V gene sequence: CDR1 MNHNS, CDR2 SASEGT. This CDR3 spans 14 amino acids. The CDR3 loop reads CASSDSYSGNTIYF. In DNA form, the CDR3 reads TGTGCCAGCAGTGACAGCTACTCTGGAAACACCATATATTTT.

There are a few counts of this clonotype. The CDR3 protein is CASSLGRIYNEQFF. The DNA for the CDR3 is TGCGCCAGCAGCTTGGGGCGGATCTACAATGAGCAGTTCTTC. The V gene is TRBV5-1, the J gene TRBJ2-1; D is undetermined. The CDR3 contains 14 residues. V lost 0 bases and J 3 bases, leaving 7 bases between the germline ends. Germline V gene lookup returns CDR1 SGHRS and CDR2 YFSETQ.

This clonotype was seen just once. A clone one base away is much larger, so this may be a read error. The CDR3 protein is CASSYRQGRTYEQSF. Here the CDR3 DNA reads TGTGCCAGCAGTTATAGACAGGGGAGAACCTACGAGCAGTCCTTC. The chain uses TRBV7-9 and TRBJ2-7; 8 bases fit TRBD1. CDR3 length: 15 amino acids. CDR1 is SEHNR and CDR2 is FQNEAQ in the germline V gene (reference sequence).

This CDR3 is CASRHTGLVGANVLTF. CDR3 nucleotides: TGTGCCAGCAGACATACGGGACTGGTTGGGGCCAACGTCCTGACTTTC. The rearrangement joins TRBV27 to TRBJ2-6, with a weak D call TRBD2 (6 bases). The V end was cut by 6 bases, the J end by 3 bases, with 15 bases between. Germline CDR1 MNHEY, CDR2 SMNVEV (reference sequence). The CDR3 has 16 amino acids.

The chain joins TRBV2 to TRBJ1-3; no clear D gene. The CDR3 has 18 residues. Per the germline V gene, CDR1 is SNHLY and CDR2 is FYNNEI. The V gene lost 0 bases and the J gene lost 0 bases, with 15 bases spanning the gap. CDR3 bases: TGTGCCAGCAGTGAAGCGGGCCTTCTGGTCCTCTCTGGAAACACCATATATTTT. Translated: CASSEAGLLVLSGNTIYF.

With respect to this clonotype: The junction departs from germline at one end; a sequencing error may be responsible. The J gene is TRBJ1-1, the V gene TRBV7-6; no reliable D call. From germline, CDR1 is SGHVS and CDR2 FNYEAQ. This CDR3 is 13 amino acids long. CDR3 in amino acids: CASSLAPGNEAFF. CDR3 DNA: TGTGCTAGCAGCTTAGCCCCCGGGAATGAAGCTTTCTTT.

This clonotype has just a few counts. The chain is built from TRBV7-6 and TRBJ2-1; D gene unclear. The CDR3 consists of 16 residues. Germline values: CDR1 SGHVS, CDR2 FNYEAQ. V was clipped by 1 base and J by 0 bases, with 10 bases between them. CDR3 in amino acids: CASSLEVGSSYNEQFF. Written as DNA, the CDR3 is TGTGCCAGCAGCTTAGAGGTAGGAAGCTCCTACAATGAGCAGTTCTTC.

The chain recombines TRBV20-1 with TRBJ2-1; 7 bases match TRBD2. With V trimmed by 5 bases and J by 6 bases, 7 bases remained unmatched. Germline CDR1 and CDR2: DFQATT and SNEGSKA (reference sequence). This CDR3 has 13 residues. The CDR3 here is CSAGGLVGNEQFF. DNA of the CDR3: TGCAGTGCTGGCGGACTAGTTGGCAATGAGCAGTTCTTC.